Shown below are 16 T cell receptor beta chains from a single sample sequenced in a study of blood T cell repertoires in COVID-19 (dated by TCRdb to the early 2020s). The protocol used for the library was the immunoSEQ multiplex PCR assay. TCRdb stores this immuneACCESS table with in-frame sequences only. Part of the clones is absent; in the studies checked, under half of the shortfall reflects unresolved V genes, and no reason is known for the rest. The table for this sample lists about 190,000 clones; roughly 80% of them were counted only once. The ten largest account for around 5.2% of the sample. Material: peripheral blood. The receptors shown here come from a woman aged 25 to 39 with acute or convalescent COVID-19.

The genes are TRBV5-4 and TRBJ1-6; 8 nucleotides agree with TRBD1. The CDR3 length is 15 residues. Germline V lookup: CDR1 SGHNT, CDR2 YYREEE (reference sequence). The V and J ends lost 3 bases and 3 bases, in that order; junction bases with no gene match: 2. In DNA form, the CDR3 reads TGTGCCAGCAGCTCAGGGGGCGGCTATAATTCACCCCTCCACTTT. Translated, it gives CASSSGGGYNSPLHF.

DNA for the CDR3: TGCGCCAGCAGCTTGGTATCGGGAGTGGACGGGGAGCTGTTTTTT. It yields the protein CASSLVSGVDGELFF. J is TRBJ2-2 and V is TRBV5-1; D perhaps matches TRBD2 (6 bases). Trimming cost V 0 bases and J 7 bases, with 13 bases left between them. The CDR3 has 15 amino acids. Germline CDR1 is SGHRS and CDR2 is YFSETQ.

The chain couples TRBV13 to TRBJ2-3; 12 bases match TRBD2. CDR1 PRHDT and CDR2 FYEKMQ come from the germline V gene (reference sequence). Trimming at V came to 3 bases and at J to 6 bases, leaving 13 bases not matched to a gene. This CDR3 is 18 amino acids long. CDR3 in DNA: TGTGCCAGCAGCTTCCCATCTAGCGGGAGGGCCGTACCTGATACGCAGTATTTT. Translation: CASSFPSSGRAVPDTQYF.

The chain joins TRBV11-1 to TRBJ2-2; weak D call: TRBD1 (6 bases). The CDR3 has 16 residues. Between the trimmed V and J ends, which lost 4 bases and 4 bases, there was a span of 16 bases. Per germline, CDR1 SGHAT and CDR2 FQDESV (reference sequence). CDR3 DNA: TGTGCCAGCAGCTCCCCTATGAGGGGGTTCACCGGGGAGCTGTTTTTT. The encoded protein is CASSSPMRGFTGELFF.

The J gene is TRBJ2-3, the V gene TRBV28; 9 positions agree with TRBD1. Trimming cost V 5 bases and J 5 bases; bases outside gene matches: 14. This CDR3 contains 17 residues. The germline V gene has CDR1 MDHEN and CDR2 SYDVKM. Here the CDR3 DNA reads TGTGCCAGCAGTCTGTGGGGGGGGACAGGGTCTGGAGATACGCAGTATTTT. Protein product: CASSLWGGTGSGDTQYF. The entire variable domain, with the rest obtained from reference TRBV28 and TRBJ2-3, is as follows: DVKVTQSSRYLVKRTGEKVFLECVQDMDHENMFWYRQDPGLGLRLIYFSYDVKMKEKGDIPEGYSVSREKKERFSLILESASTNQTSMYLCASSLWGGTGSGDTQYFGPGTRLTVL.

A remark on this clone: The sample contains more than one DNA sequence encoding this CDR3. The V call is TRBV20-1, the J call TRBJ2-1, with a weak D call TRBD1 (5 bases). Germline CDR1 DFQATT, CDR2 SNEGSKA (reference sequence). The CDR3 runs 14 residues. V was shortened by 3 bases and J by 0 bases, with 9 bases between the two germline ends. The CDR3 spells CSASGRGSYNEQFF. CDR3 nucleotides: TGCAGTGCTAGTGGTAGGGGCTCCTACAATGAGCAGTTCTTC.

The chain carries TRBV29-1 and TRBJ2-1, with D possibly being TRBD2 (6 bases). V dropped 6 bases and J dropped 2 bases, with 17 bases sitting between them. The CDR3 totals 15 residues. Germline V gene sequence: CDR1 SQVTM, CDR2 ANQGSEA. CDR3 residues: CSVSRRGGAYNEQFF. The DNA for the CDR3 is TGCAGCGTATCCAGACGAGGAGGGGCCTACAATGAGCAGTTCTTC.

Only one count was recorded for this clone. V and J are TRBV3-1 (or the pseudogene TRBV3-2) and TRBJ2-2; D gene ambiguous. Trimming stripped 4 bases from V and 7 bases from J, with 4 bases between. The V gene's germline CDR1 is LGHDT and CDR2 YNNKEL (reference sequence). The CDR3 is made up of 11 amino acids. The CDR3 here is CASSPGGELFF. The CDR3 nucleotides read TGTGCCAGCAGCCCGGGCGGGGAGCTGTTTTTT.

The V and J genes are TRBV14 and TRBJ1-3, with 9 bases matching TRBD1. V lost 1 base, J lost 1 base, and 2 bases stayed unmatched. The germline V gene has CDR1 SGHDN and CDR2 FVKESK. The CDR3 has 16 residues. The CDR3 DNA follows: TGTGCCAGCAGCCAAGCCGGGACAGGGTCTGGAAACACCATATATTTT. It encodes CASSQAGTGSGNTIYF. Looking up the rest from reference TRBV14 and TRBJ1-3 gives the full variable domain: EAGVTQFPSHSVIEKGQTVTLRCDPISGHDNLYWYRRVMGKEIKFLLHFVKESKQDESGMPNNRFLAERTGGTYSTLKVQPAELEDSGVYFCASSQAGTGSGNTIYFGEGSWLTVV.

V and J are TRBV14 and TRBJ2-7; possibly TRBD1 for D (6 bases). V was trimmed by 6 bases and J by 1 base, leaving 13 bases between them. The CDR3 contains 14 residues. CDR1 is SGHDN, CDR2 FVKESK, per germline. CDR3 nucleotides: TGTGCCAGCAGTAAAAGACAGGCTTCCTACGAGCAGTACTTC. Protein product: CASSKRQASYEQYF.

The J gene is TRBJ2-6, the V gene TRBV28; D possibly corresponds to TRBD2 (6 bases). Per the germline V gene, CDR1 is MDHEN and CDR2 is SYDVKM. CDR3 size: 14 residues. V lost 4 bases to trimming and J lost 6 bases, with 10 bases between them. The CDR3 here is CASSSPGEANVLTF. For the CDR3, the DNA is TGTGCCAGCAGTTCCCCGGGGGAGGCCAACGTCCTGACTTTC. Supplemented by reference TRBV28 and TRBJ2-6, the full variable domain reads DVKVTQSSRYLVKRTGEKVFLECVQDMDHENMFWYRQDPGLGLRLIYFSYDVKMKEKGDIPEGYSVSREKKERFSLILESASTNQTSMYLCASSSPGEANVLTFGAGSRLTVL.

V is TRBV5-1 and J is TRBJ1-3; D is ambiguous. The CDR3 runs to 17 residues. Trimming removed 4 bases at V and 0 bases at J, with 17 bases between. The V gene's germline CDR1 is SGHRS and CDR2 YFSETQ. The CDR3 DNA sequence: TGCGCCAGCAGCCCGGGTGGATCGGCACGCTCTGGAAACACCATATATTTT. Its translation: CASSPGGSARSGNTIYF.

The rearrangement links TRBV12-3 or TRBV12-4 to TRBJ1-2; maybe TRBD1 (6 bases). Trimming took 7 bases from V and 6 from J, leaving 15 bases between them. The CDR3 loop spans 13 amino acids. CDR3 bases: TGTGCCAGCACCCAAGGGGGAGGGGATGGCTACACCTTC. This gives the protein CASTQGGGDGYTF.

This CDR3 reads CASSEEGLASHNEQFF. The CDR3, as DNA: TGTGCCAGCAGTGAAGAGGGACTAGCGAGCCACAATGAGCAGTTCTTC. The chain combines TRBV2 with TRBJ2-1; TRBD2 aligns across 10 bases. The CDR3 has 16 amino acids. Trimming removed 1 base from V and 5 bases from J; junction bases left unmatched: 5. Per germline, CDR1 SNHLY and CDR2 FYNNEI.

This chain connects TRBV2 to TRBJ1-3; the D is unclear. The V gene lost 4 bases and the J gene lost 0 bases, with 10 bases spanning the gap. This CDR3 has 15 amino acids. Germline CDR1 and CDR2: SNHLY and FYNNEI. The CDR3 here is CASSVSLSSGNTIYF. The DNA for the CDR3 is TGTGCCAGCAGTGTTTCCCTCTCCTCTGGAAACACCATATATTTT.

The rearrangement links TRBV6-6 to TRBJ1-5, with 9 bases aligning to TRBD1. Germline assignment: CDR1 MNHNY and CDR2 SVGAGI (reference sequence). Trimming took 5 bases from V and 4 from J; bases not matched to a gene: 3. This CDR3 spans 14 amino acids. The CDR3, as DNA: TGTGCCAGCAGTAAAGGGACAGGGAATCAGCCCCAGCATTTT. Encoded protein: CASSKGTGNQPQHF.